The clone carrying this T cell receptor (beta chain) was seen more than once but under ten times. Its antigen is currently unknown. This specimen comes from a study of cytomegalovirus exposure and HLA in healthy donors. Whole-study results and caveats: In a later analysis, TCR beta V- and J-gene trimming showed a link to a missense DCLRE1C variant.

Amplification used 60 Vbeta primers and 13 Jbeta primers. TCRdb's table, derived via immunoSEQ multiplex PCR, lists solely in-frame clones and lacks some. The sample has 99,000 or so clones; 9.5% to 13% are singletons. The CDR3 contains 15 residues. V shed 1 base and J shed 1 base, with 9 bases lying between them. Germline CDR1 and CDR2: SNHLY and FYNNEI. The V and J genes are TRBV2 and TRBJ2-3; no clear D gene. The TCR originated in a man aged 35-49 years in good health and CMV-seropositive. Sequencing used PBMCs. CDR3 protein: CASSEGIEGTDTQYF. Here the CDR3 DNA reads TGTGCCAGCAGTGAAGGGATAGAGGGCACAGATACGCAGTATTTT.